Sequencing of this T cell receptor beta chain was carried out in a study of T cells in Graves' hyperthyroidism and ophthalmopathy. Overall study findings and caveats: A median around six months before onset, the model predicted ophthalmopathy.

TCR beta CDR3 regions were amplified from RNA. First-round RT-PCR targeting the TCR CDR3 was performed with the HTBI primer set. Using its own MiXCR run on the multiplex PCR reads, TCRdb lists one record per CDR3 protein. This repertoire shows over 200,000 distinct CDR3 sequences, roughly a sixth found once; its top ten account for 50%. This clonotype was counted at least ten times. The antigen is not known. Hyperthyroidism, newly diagnosed and lasting under 2 months, affected patients aged 18 to 65. The sequenced material came from blood. This TCR was recovered from a man aged 45 to 65 with Graves' hyperthyroidism.

CDR3 loop: CASIRDRSFYEQYF. The CDR3, as DNA: TGTGCCAGCATCCGGGACAGGTCTTTCTACGAGCAGTACTTC. This chain uses TRBV6-1 with TRBJ2-7, with 8 nucleotides matching TRBD1. The V segment lost 7 bases and the J segment 3 bases; nucleotides outside the gene matches: 8. This CDR3 has 14 residues. Germline V gives CDR1 MNHNS, CDR2 SASEGT.